The sequence of this T cell receptor beta chain was determined in a study of T cells in pancreatic ductal adenocarcinoma. Regarding the study as a whole: Blood clonality (roughly 0.067) did not differ significantly from tumor (around 0.1).

Turning to this clone: The antigen is not known.

The selected patients with pancreatic ductal adenocarcinoma had surgery but no neoadjuvant therapy. The germline CDR1 and CDR2 sequences are MDHEN and SYDVKM. Trimming stripped 8 bases from V and 2 bases from J, with 10 bases between. CDR3 length: 12 amino acids. Clones were read by immunoSEQ multiplex PCR, and TCRdb kept only the in-frame ones, dropping some. This table has over 85,000 clones, about 95% appearing once. The chain uses TRBV28 and TRBJ2-7; tentatively, D is TRBD2 (5 bases). Sequencing input: PBMCs. The receptor comes from a human donor with pancreatic ductal adenocarcinoma. The CDR3 spells CASAGPTYEQYF. The CDR3 region has the DNA TGTGCCAGCGCGGGCCCGACCTACGAGCAGTACTTC.